This T cell receptor beta chain is drawn from a study of tumor and adjacent non-tumor tissue in lung cancer. Looking at the study overall: Aged roughly 31 to 80 years, patients included roughly ten men and 4 to 6 women with stage I to III disease.

The library came from three nested PCR rounds adapted from ARM-PCR protocols. TCRdb called the multiplex PCR reads again in MiXCR, with one record for every CDR3 protein. The data contain about 80,000 distinct CDR3 sequences, approximately 81% of them singletons. Findings and limits, study-wide: Significantly higher TCR diversity was found in tumor than normal lung.

About this clonotype itself: The antigen is not known.

This sample's RNA came from whole unsorted tissue. This non-tumor lung sample came from over 3 cm beyond the tumor edge. This clonotype originated in a man in his sixties with non-small cell lung cancer. The sequenced material came from distant non-tumor lung tissue.

This chain's CDR3 is CSAPTGGAKNIQYF. For the CDR3, the DNA is TGCAGTGCTCCTACCGGGGGAGCCAAAAACATTCAGTACTTC. The chain employs TRBV20-1 and TRBJ2-4; TRBD2 is a possible D gene (6 bases). The CDR3 spans 14 residues. Trimming stripped 5 bases from V and 0 bases from J, with 11 bases between. Germline CDR1 is DFQATT and CDR2 is SNEGSKA (reference sequence).